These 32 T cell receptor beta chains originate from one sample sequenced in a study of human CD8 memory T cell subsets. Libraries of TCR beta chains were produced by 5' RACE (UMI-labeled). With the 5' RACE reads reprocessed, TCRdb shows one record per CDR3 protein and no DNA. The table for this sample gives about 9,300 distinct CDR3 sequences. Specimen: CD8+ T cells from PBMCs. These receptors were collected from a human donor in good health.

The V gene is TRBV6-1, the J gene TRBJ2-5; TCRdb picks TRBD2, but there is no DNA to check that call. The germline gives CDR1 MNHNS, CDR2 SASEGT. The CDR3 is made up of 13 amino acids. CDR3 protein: CASSGRLEETQYF.

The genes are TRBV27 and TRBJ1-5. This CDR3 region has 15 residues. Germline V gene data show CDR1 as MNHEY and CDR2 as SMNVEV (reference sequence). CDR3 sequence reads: CASSFLAGSNQPQHF.

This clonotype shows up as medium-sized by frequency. The CDR3 is CASSLDRDGGYAGDTEAFF. This chain links TRBV5-1 with TRBJ1-1; TCRdb's assignment of TRBD1 cannot be checked, as there is no DNA. Germline CDR1 and CDR2: SGHRS and YFSETQ. The CDR3 totals 19 residues. Drawing the rest from reference TRBV5-1 and TRBJ1-1, the complete variable domain is KAGVTQTPRYLIKTRGQQVTLSCSPISGHRSVSWYQQTPGQGLQFLFEYFSETQRNKGNFPGRFSGRQFSNSRSEMNVSTLELGDSALYLCASSLDRDGGYAGDTEAFFGQGTRLTVV.

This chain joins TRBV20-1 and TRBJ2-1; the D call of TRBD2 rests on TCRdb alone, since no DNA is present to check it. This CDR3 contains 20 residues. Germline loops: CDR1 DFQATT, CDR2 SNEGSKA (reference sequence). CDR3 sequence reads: CSARDRLAGGLISSYNEQFF.

CDR3 sequence reads: CSVDSSEQETQYF. J is TRBJ2-5 and V is TRBV29-1; TCRdb's D gene call, TRBD2, goes unchecked for lack of DNA. The CDR3 has 13 residues. The germline V gene encodes CDR1 SQVTM and CDR2 ANQGSEA.

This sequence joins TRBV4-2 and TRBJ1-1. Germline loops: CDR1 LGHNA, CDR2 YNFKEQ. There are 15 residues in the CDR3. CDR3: CASSQAASMNTEAFF.

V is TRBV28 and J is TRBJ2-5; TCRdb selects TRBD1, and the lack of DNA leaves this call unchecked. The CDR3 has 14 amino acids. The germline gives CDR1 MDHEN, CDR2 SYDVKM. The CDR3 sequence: CASSQQGSQETQYF.

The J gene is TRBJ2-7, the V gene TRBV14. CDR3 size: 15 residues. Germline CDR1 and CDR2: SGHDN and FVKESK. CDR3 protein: CASSQDPHQSDEQYF.

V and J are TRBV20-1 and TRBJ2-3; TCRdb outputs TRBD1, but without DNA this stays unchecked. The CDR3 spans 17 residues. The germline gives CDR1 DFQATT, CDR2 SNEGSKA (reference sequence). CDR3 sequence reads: CSASLGEVGLATDTQYF.

CDR3 amino acids: CASSEAARGNPHPQHF. The chain uses TRBV2 and TRBJ1-5; absent DNA, TCRdb's TRBD1 call cannot be checked. The CDR3 is made up of 16 amino acids. Germline lookup yields CDR1 SNHLY and CDR2 FYNNEI.

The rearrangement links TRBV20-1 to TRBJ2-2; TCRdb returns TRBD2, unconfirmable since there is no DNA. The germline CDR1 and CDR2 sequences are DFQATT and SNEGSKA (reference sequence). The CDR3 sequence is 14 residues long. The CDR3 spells CSAPRTLETGELFF.

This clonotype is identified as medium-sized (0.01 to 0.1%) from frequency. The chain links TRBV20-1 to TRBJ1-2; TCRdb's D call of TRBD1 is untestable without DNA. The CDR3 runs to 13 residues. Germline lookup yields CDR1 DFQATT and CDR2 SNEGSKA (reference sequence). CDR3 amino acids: CSTDPDSVYGYTF.

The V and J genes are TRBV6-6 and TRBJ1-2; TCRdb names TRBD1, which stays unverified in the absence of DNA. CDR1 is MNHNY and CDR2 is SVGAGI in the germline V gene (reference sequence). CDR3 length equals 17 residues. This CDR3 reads CASSYSGSQGAEEGYTF.

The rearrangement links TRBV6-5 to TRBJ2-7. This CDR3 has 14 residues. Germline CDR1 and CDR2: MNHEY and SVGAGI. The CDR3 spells CASSPSQLSYEQYF.

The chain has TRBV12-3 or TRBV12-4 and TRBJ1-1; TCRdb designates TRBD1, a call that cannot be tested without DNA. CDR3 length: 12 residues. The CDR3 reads CASIRQGTEAFF.

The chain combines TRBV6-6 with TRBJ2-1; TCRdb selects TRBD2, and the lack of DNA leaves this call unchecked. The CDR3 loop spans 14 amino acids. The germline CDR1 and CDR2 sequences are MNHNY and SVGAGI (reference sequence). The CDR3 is CASSLAGGYNEQFF.

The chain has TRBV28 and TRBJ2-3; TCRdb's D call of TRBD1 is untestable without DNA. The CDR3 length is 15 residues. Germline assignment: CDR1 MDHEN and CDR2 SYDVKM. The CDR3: CASRPGTLPPDTQYF. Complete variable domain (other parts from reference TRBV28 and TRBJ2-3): DVKVTQSSRYLVKRTGEKVFLECVQDMDHENMFWYRQDPGLGLRLIYFSYDVKMKEKGDIPEGYSVSREKKERFSLILESASTNQTSMYLCASRPGTLPPDTQYFGPGTRLTVL.

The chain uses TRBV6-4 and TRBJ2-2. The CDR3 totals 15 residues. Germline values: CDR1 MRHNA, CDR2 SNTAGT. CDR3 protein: CASSAQPSNTGELFF.

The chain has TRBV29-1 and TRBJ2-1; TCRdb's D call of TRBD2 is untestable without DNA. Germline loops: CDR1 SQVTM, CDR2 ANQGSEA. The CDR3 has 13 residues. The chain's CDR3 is CSERGDQDNEQFF.

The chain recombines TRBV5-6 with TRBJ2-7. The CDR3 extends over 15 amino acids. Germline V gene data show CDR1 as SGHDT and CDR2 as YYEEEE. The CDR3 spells CASSLWGLVLYEQYF.

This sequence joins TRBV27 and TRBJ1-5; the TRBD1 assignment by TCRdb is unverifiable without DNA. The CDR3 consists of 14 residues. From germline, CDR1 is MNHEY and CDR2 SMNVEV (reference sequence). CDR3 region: CASSEDRGNQPQHF.

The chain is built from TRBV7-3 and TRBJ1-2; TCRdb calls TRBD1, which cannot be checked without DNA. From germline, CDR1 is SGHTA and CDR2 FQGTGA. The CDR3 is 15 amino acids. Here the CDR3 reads CASSLTSDSDDGYTF.

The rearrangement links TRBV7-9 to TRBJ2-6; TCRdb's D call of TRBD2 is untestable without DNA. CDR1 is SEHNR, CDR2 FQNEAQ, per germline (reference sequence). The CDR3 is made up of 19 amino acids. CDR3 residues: CASSLSTSGSSSGANVLTF.

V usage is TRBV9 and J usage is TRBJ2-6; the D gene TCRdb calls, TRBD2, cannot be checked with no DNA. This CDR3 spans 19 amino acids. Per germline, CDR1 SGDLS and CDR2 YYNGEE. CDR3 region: CASSVGGLARSSGANVLTF.

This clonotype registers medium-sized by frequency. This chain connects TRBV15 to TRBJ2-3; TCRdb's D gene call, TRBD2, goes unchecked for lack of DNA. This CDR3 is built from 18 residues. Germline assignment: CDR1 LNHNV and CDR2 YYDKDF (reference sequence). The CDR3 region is CATSSFELGEGGTDTQYF.

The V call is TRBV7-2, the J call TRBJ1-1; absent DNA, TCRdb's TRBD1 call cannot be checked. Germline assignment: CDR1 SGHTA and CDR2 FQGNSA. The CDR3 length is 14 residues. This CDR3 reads CASSFHRENTEAFF.

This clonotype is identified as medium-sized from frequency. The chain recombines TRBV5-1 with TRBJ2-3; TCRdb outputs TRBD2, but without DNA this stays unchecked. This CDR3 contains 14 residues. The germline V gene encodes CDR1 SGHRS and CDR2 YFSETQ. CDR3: CASSLDPSPSAQYF. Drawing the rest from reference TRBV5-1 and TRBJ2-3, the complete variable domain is KAGVTQTPRYLIKTRGQQVTLSCSPISGHRSVSWYQQTPGQGLQFLFEYFSETQRNKGNFPGRFSGRQFSNSRSEMNVSTLELGDSALYLCASSLDPSPSAQYFGPGTRLTVL.

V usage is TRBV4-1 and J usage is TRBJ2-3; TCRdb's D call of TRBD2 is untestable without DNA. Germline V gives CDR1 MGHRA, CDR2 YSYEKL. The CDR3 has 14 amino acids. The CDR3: CASSQPALTDTQYF.

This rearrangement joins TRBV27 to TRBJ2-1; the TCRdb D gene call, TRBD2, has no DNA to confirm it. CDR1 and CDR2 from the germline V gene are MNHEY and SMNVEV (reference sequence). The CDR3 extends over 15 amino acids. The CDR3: CASSLGDYSYNEQFF.

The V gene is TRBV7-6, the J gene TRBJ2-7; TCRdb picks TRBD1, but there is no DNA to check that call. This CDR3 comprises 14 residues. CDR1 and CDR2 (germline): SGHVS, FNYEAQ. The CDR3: CASSAGTSSYEQYF.

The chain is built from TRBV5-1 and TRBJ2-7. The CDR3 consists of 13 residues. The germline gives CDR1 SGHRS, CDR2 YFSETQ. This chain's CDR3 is CASTGPNSYEQYF.

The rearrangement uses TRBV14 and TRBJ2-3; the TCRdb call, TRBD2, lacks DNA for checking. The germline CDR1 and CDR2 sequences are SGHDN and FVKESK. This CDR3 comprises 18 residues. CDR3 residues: CASSRQDAGIRGTDTQYF.